The following is a T cell receptor beta chain sequence with its context. No antigen is known for it. Generated by immunoSEQ multiplex PCR, the TCRdb table keeps only in-frame clones and is missing some. This sample has over a million clones; 96% occur once, and the top ten carry roughly 1.2%. Every donor was a Caucasian adult from Nashville, Tennessee. The CDR3 is 15 residues long. V lost 6 bases, J lost 1 base, and 15 bases lay in between. CDR1 is MDHEN, CDR2 SYDVKM, per germline. This sample stems from a study of shared clonotypes between healthy human individuals. About the study: Those who served as donors were a couple of women and three men between the ages of 18 and 49. The study's findings and limits: Limitation of the genetic and exposure-history diversity represented came from the few donors. Clonotypes shared by all four sorted-subset donors had higher generation probabilities than non-shared clonotypes.

The sample comprised naive CD4+ T cells sorted from blood. Stated subset: CD45RA+ positively selected. The chain uses TRBV28 and TRBJ2-5; a possible D gene is TRBD2 (6 bases). The receptor was derived from a man younger than 45 in good health. In nucleotides, the CDR3 is TGTGCCAGCAGACTTAGGGGAGGAGTCCAAGAGACCCAGTACTTC. Protein: CASRLRGGVQETQYF. The variable domain in full, completed from reference TRBV28 and TRBJ2-5, reads DVKVTQSSRYLVKRTGEKVFLECVQDMDHENMFWYRQDPGLGLRLIYFSYDVKMKEKGDIPEGYSVSREKKERFSLILESASTNQTSMYLCASRLRGGVQETQYFGPGTRLLVL.